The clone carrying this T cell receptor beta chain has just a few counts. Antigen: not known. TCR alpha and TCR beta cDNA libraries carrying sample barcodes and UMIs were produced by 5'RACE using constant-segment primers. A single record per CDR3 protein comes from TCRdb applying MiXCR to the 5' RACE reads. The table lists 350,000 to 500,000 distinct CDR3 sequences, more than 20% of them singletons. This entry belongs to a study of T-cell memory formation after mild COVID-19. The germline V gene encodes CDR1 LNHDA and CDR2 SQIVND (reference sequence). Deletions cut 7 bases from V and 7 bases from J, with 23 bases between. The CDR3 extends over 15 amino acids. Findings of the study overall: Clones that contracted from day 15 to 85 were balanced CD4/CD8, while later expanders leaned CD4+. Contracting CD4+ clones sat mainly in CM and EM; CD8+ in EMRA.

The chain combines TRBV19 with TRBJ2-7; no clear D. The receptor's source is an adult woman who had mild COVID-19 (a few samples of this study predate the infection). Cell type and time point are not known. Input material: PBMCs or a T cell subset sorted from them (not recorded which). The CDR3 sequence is CASKFTTMDGEEQYF. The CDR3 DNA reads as TGTGCCAGTAAGTTCACCACTATGGACGGTGAAGAGCAGTACTTC.